This entry lists 32 T cell receptor beta chains sequenced from one sample in a study of blood T cell repertoires in COVID-19. TCRdb's table, derived via immunoSEQ multiplex PCR, lists solely in-frame clones and lacks some. This table has approximately 450,000 clones, 80% to 90% appearing once. The sample comprised PBMCs or T cells enriched from blood (not recorded which). The receptors were gathered from a man in his thirties or forties who had recovered from COVID-19.

The V gene is TRBV5-5, the J gene TRBJ2-3; 12 positions agree with TRBD2. The germline V gene encodes CDR1 SGHKS and CDR2 YYEKEE (reference sequence). J was trimmed by 4 bases and V by 3 bases; bases with no gene match: 3. The CDR3 totals 15 residues. The CDR3 spells CASSSSGRAPDTQYF. DNA of the CDR3: TGTGCCAGCAGCTCTAGCGGGAGGGCCCCAGATACGCAGTATTTT. Together with reference TRBV5-5 and TRBJ2-3, the CDR3 gives the full variable domain: DAGVTQSPTHLIKTRGQQVTLRCSPISGHKSVSWYQQVLGQGPQFIFQYYEKEERGRGNFPDRFSARQFPNYSSELNVNALLLGDSALYLCASSSSGRAPDTQYFGPGTRLTVL.

The chain combines TRBV28 with TRBJ2-3; TRBD1 is a possible D gene (6 bases). The V end lost 6 bases, the J end lost 6 bases, and 19 bases lay between the germline ends. There are 15 residues in the CDR3. The germline V gene has CDR1 MDHEN and CDR2 SYDVKM. The CDR3: CASRIITGTFDTQYF. The DNA of the CDR3 is TGTGCCAGCAGGATAATTACAGGGACCTTCGATACGCAGTATTTT.

The rearrangement joins TRBV10-1 to TRBJ1-2, with TRBD1 matching 7 bases. V dropped 5 bases and J dropped 4; count of bases not matched to a gene: 4. The CDR3 extends over 13 amino acids. Germline V gene sequence: CDR1 WNHNN, CDR2 SYGVQD (reference sequence). The CDR3 DNA is TGCGCCAGCAGTACGACAGGGACCTATGGCTACACCTTC. Translation: CASSTTGTYGYTF.

This clone occurred once. The V gene is TRBV6-5, the J gene TRBJ1-5; D not resolved. Germline V gene sequence: CDR1 MNHEY, CDR2 SVGAGI. This CDR3 region has 13 residues. V dropped 0 bases and J dropped 7 bases, with 7 bases sitting between them. The CDR3 reads CASSYSRGQPQHF. DNA of the CDR3: TGTGCCAGCAGTTACTCTCGGGGACAGCCCCAGCATTTT.

The CDR3 DNA follows: TGTGCCAGTAGTACCGCAGGGTATAATTCACCCCTCCACTTT. This translates into CASSTAGYNSPLHF. The chain has TRBV19 and TRBJ1-6; the D gene is possibly TRBD1 (5 bases). V shed 4 bases and J shed 4 bases, with 8 bases lying between them. The CDR3 loop spans 14 amino acids. Germline values: CDR1 LNHDA, CDR2 SQIVND (reference sequence).

The J gene is TRBJ2-1, the V gene TRBV28; D is perhaps TRBD2 (6 bases). The ends were cut back, 7 bases at V and 9 bases at J, with 19 bases in the middle. Germline V gene lookup returns CDR1 MDHEN and CDR2 SYDVKM. CDR3 length: 14 residues. The CDR3 is CASTSGDGRGEQFF. The CDR3 nucleotides are TGTGCCAGCACCTCGGGGGACGGAAGGGGTGAGCAGTTCTTC.

The table lists this clone with a count of one. V gene TRBV27 combines with J gene TRBJ2-1; the match to TRBD2 covers 9 bases. The CDR3 is 18 amino acids. Germline loops: CDR1 MNHEY, CDR2 SMNVEV (reference sequence). Trimming took 3 bases from V and 7 from J; bases not matched to a gene: 16. In nucleotides, the CDR3 is TGTGCCAGCAGTTTGTATTGGGGTATGGCTAGCGGGACTAATGAGCAGTTCTTC. As protein: CASSLYWGMASGTNEQFF.

This clone was recorded once. The chain recombines TRBV3-1 (or the pseudogene TRBV3-2) with TRBJ1-2, with D possibly being TRBD1 (5 bases). V lost 0 bases and J 6 bases, leaving 8 bases between the germline ends. CDR1 is LGHDT, CDR2 YNNKEL, per germline (reference sequence). The length of the CDR3 is 13 residues. DNA for the CDR3: TGTGCCAGCAGCCAAGATATAGGGGATGGCTACACCTTC. Translated, it gives CASSQDIGDGYTF.

In its sample, this clone was seen a few times. V gene TRBV18 combines with J gene TRBJ1-3; no clear D. V gave up 3 bases and J gave up 1 base, with 13 bases separating them. This CDR3 is 16 amino acids long. CDR1 is KGHSH and CDR2 is LQKENI in the germline V gene. The CDR3 loop reads CASSPGSPRSGNTIYF. CDR3 DNA sequence: TGTGCCAGCTCACCCGGGTCCCCTCGGTCTGGAAACACCATATATTTT. Combining the CDR3 with reference TRBV18 and TRBJ1-3 gives the whole variable domain NAGVMQNPRHLVRRRGQEARLRCSPMKGHSHVYWYRQLPEEGLKFMVYLQKENIIDESGMPKERFSAEFPKEGPSILRIQQVVRGDSAAYFCASSPGSPRSGNTIYFGEGSWLTVV.

The chain links TRBV19 to TRBJ1-4; D is undetermined. The CDR3 spans 13 residues. The germline V gene encodes CDR1 LNHDA and CDR2 SQIVND (reference sequence). Trimming left V 8 bases short and J 5 bases short, with 12 bases between. CDR3 protein: CASSRLKNEKLFF. The CDR3 nucleotides read TGTGCCAGTTCCCGACTGAAAAATGAAAAACTGTTTTTT.

V is TRBV14 and J is TRBJ1-1, with D possibly being TRBD1 (5 bases). V gave up 3 bases and J gave up 4 bases, with 18 bases separating them. There are 16 residues in the CDR3. Germline V CDR1 and CDR2: SGHDN, FVKESK. The CDR3 loop is CASSQVGRAVITEAFF. The CDR3 DNA follows: TGTGCCAGCAGCCAGGTAGGCAGGGCAGTGATCACTGAAGCTTTCTTT.

CDR3 coding DNA: TGTGCCAGCAGCACCGGACTAGCGGTGAGCTCCTACGAGCAGTACTTC. Translated, it gives CASSTGLAVSSYEQYF. The chain employs TRBV11-2 and TRBJ2-7; 10 bases line up with TRBD2. V was pared by 5 bases and J by 0 bases, with 7 bases of the junction left unmatched. This CDR3 spans 16 amino acids. Per the germline V gene, CDR1 is SGHAT and CDR2 is FQNNGV.

V is TRBV5-1 and J is TRBJ2-4; 8 bases map to TRBD2. The CDR3 is made up of 15 amino acids. CDR1 is SGHRS and CDR2 is YFSETQ in the germline V gene. V shed 0 bases and J 7 bases; nucleotides not matched to a gene: 6. The CDR3 nucleotides read TGCGCCAGCAGCTTGGGAGCGGGAGTGCCGAACATTCAGTACTTC. Protein sequence: CASSLGAGVPNIQYF.

This clone was detected only a few times. The same CDR3 is also encoded by other DNA sequences in this sample. The chain is built from TRBV5-1 and TRBJ2-3, with 7 positions matching TRBD1. V shed 3 bases, J shed 2 bases, and the junction held 3 bases outside the gene matches. From germline, CDR1 is SGHRS and CDR2 YFSETQ. This CDR3 is built from 14 residues. In DNA, the CDR3 is TGCGCCAGCAGCTCAGGGACAGACACAGATACGCAGTATTTT. It specifies CASSSGTDTDTQYF.

The J gene is TRBJ2-7, the V gene TRBV5-8, with D perhaps matching TRBD1 (5 bases). This CDR3 has 13 residues. Germline V CDR1 and CDR2: SGHTS, YDEGEE. V was clipped by 0 bases and J by 5 bases, with 9 bases between them. The CDR3 coding sequence is TGTGCCAGCAGCTTGGGGCAGGGTGACGAGCAGTACTTC. The encoded protein is CASSLGQGDEQYF.

The chain couples TRBV7-8 to TRBJ2-5; D might be TRBD2 (6 bases). Germline CDR1 reads SGHVS; CDR2 reads FQNEAQ. V was clipped by 2 bases and J by 2 bases, with 15 bases between them. The CDR3 is 16 amino acids. The CDR3 protein is CASSLWAGLGQETQYF. As DNA, the CDR3 is TGTGCCAGCAGCTTATGGGCGGGGTTGGGGCAAGAGACCCAGTACTTC. The variable domain in full, completed from reference TRBV7-8 and TRBJ2-5, reads GAGVSQSPRYKVAKRGQDVALRCDPISGHVSLFWYQQALGQGPEFLTYFQNEAQLDKSGLPSDRFFAERPEGSVSTLKIQRTQQEDSAVYLCASSLWAGLGQETQYFGPGTRLLVL.

V is TRBV28 and J is TRBJ1-1; perhaps TRBD1 as D (6 bases). CDR1 MDHEN and CDR2 SYDVKM come from the germline V gene. Trimming took off 1 base at V and 8 bases at J, with 29 bases between the two ends. The CDR3 has 19 amino acids. Here the CDR3 reads CASSLLSLRVQGKGGEAFF. The DNA for the CDR3 is TGTGCCAGCAGTTTATTAAGCCTAAGAGTCCAGGGAAAGGGGGGGGAAGCTTTCTTT. Based on the CDR3 plus reference TRBV28 and TRBJ1-1, the full variable domain is DVKVTQSSRYLVKRTGEKVFLECVQDMDHENMFWYRQDPGLGLRLIYFSYDVKMKEKGDIPEGYSVSREKKERFSLILESASTNQTSMYLCASSLLSLRVQGKGGEAFFGQGTRLTVV.

The chain uses TRBV28 and TRBJ2-7; possibly TRBD1 for D (6 bases). V dropped 7 bases and J dropped 7 bases, with 20 bases sitting between them. The CDR3 is 14 amino acids. Germline V CDR1 and CDR2: MDHEN, SYDVKM. Here the CDR3 DNA reads TGTGCCAGCACCCTACAGGGCGGCAAGGGAGAGCAGTACTTC. It yields the protein CASTLQGGKGEQYF.

The chain uses TRBV30 and TRBJ2-7, with 10 bases matching TRBD1. Germline V gives CDR1 GTSNPN, CDR2 SVGIG (reference sequence). This CDR3 is built from 13 residues. Losses at the gene ends were 6 bases for V and 3 bases for J; bases not matched to a gene: 5. CDR3 bases: TGTGCCTGTCAACGGACAGGGGGCTACGAGCAGTACTTC. Its protein is CACQRTGGYEQYF. Filled out from reference TRBV30 and TRBJ2-7, the complete variable domain reads SQTIHQWPATLVQPVGSPLSLECTVEGTSNPNLYWYRQAAGRGLQLLFYSVGIGQISSEVPQNLSASRPQDRQFILSSKKLLLSDSGFYLCACQRTGGYEQYFGPGTRLTVT.

The chain employs TRBV20-1 and TRBJ1-2; D possibly corresponds to TRBD1 (5 bases). The CDR3 has 11 amino acids. Trimming cost V 6 bases and J 4 bases, with 9 bases left between them. Germline CDR1 is DFQATT and CDR2 is SNEGSKA (reference sequence). CDR3 nucleotide sequence: TGCAGTGCCCCGGACACCTATGGCTACACCTTC. As protein: CSAPDTYGYTF.

This clone appeared a single time. The chain joins TRBV5-1 to TRBJ1-4, with D possibly TRBD1 on 5 matching bases. Looked up from germline, CDR1 is SGHRS and CDR2 is YFSETQ. V shed 1 base and J shed 0 bases, with 7 bases lying between them. This CDR3 is built from 15 residues. The CDR3 here is CASSLWGTTNEKLFF. The CDR3 DNA sequence: TGCGCCAGCAGCTTGTGGGGCACAACTAATGAAAAACTGTTTTTT.

V usage is TRBV28 and J usage is TRBJ1-2, with D hard to call. The CDR3 contains 15 residues. CDR1 MDHEN and CDR2 SYDVKM come from the germline V gene. V was shortened by 2 bases and J by 5 bases, with 15 bases between the two germline ends. This CDR3 reads CASSLMADSLYGYTF. In DNA form, the CDR3 reads TGTGCCAGCAGTTTAATGGCGGATTCCCTGTATGGCTACACCTTC.

This clone was observed once. The chain recombines TRBV7-3 with TRBJ2-1, with D maybe TRBD2 (6 bases). This CDR3 is 16 amino acids long. Germline V gene sequence: CDR1 SGHTA, CDR2 FQGTGA. V lost 5 bases, J lost 0 bases, and 14 bases lay in between. The chain's CDR3 is CASSHQLADSYNEQFF. The CDR3 DNA is TGTGCCAGCAGCCATCAACTAGCCGACTCCTACAATGAGCAGTTCTTC.

The gene calls are TRBV29-1 and TRBJ1-6; TRBD1 agrees at 7 bases. Germline CDR1 and CDR2: SQVTM and ANQGSEA. With 7 bases clipped from V and 7 bases from J, the junction kept 7 bases outside the gene matches. CDR3 length: 13 residues. The CDR3 is CSAGTDLNSPLHF. The CDR3 DNA follows: TGCAGCGCCGGGACAGACCTAAATTCACCCCTCCACTTT.

The rearrangement links TRBV11-2 to TRBJ2-1; D might be TRBD1 (5 bases). The V gene's germline CDR1 is SGHAT and CDR2 FQNNGV. This CDR3 comprises 13 residues. V shed 5 bases and J shed 9 bases, with 14 bases lying between them. The CDR3 nucleotides are TGTGCCAGCAGCACTCAGGGCGTAGGTGAGCAGTTCTTC. Translating it yields CASSTQGVGEQFF.

The V and J genes are TRBV24-1 and TRBJ2-1; the match to TRBD2 covers 11 bases. From germline, CDR1 is KGHDR and CDR2 SFDVKD. This CDR3 spans 16 amino acids. V shed 4 bases, J shed 4 bases, and the junction held 5 bases outside the gene matches. The CDR3 spells CATSDQTSGKYNEQFF. The CDR3 DNA is TGTGCCACCAGTGACCAGACTAGCGGGAAATACAATGAGCAGTTCTTC.

This chain connects TRBV2 to TRBJ1-4; no reliable D call. Germline assignment: CDR1 SNHLY and CDR2 FYNNEI. The CDR3 loop spans 14 amino acids. Trimming cost V 8 bases and J 1 base, with 11 bases left between them. The CDR3 protein is CASLGSRTNEKLFF. The DNA for the CDR3 is TGTGCCAGCCTAGGGAGTCGAACTAATGAAAAACTGTTTTTT.

The chain has TRBV28 and TRBJ2-7; the D gene is possibly TRBD1 (5 bases). The CDR3 extends over 16 amino acids. V dropped 7 bases and J dropped 2 bases, with 21 bases sitting between them. CDR1 MDHEN and CDR2 SYDVKM come from the germline V gene. CDR3 loop: CASTPSAGKIPYEQYF. The CDR3 nucleotides are TGTGCCAGCACCCCTTCGGCAGGGAAAATCCCCTACGAGCAGTACTTC.

The J gene is TRBJ2-5, the V gene TRBV18, with 12 nucleotides matching TRBD1. CDR3 size: 16 residues. Unmatched junction bases numbered 8, after V lost 4 bases and J lost 5 bases. Germline lookup yields CDR1 KGHSH and CDR2 LQKENI. This CDR3 reads CASSQTGTGGSETQYF. Here the CDR3 DNA reads TGTGCCAGCTCACAAACCGGGACAGGGGGCTCTGAGACCCAGTACTTC.

This clone was counted a few times. The V call is TRBV18, the J call TRBJ2-1, with D perhaps matching TRBD2 (6 bases). Germline V gives CDR1 KGHSH, CDR2 LQKENI. The V end lost 2 bases, the J end lost 5 bases, and 13 bases lay between the germline ends. The CDR3 loop spans 15 amino acids. This CDR3 reads CASSPKRVGDNEQFF. CDR3 sequence (DNA): TGTGCCAGCTCACCAAAGCGGGTAGGGGACAATGAGCAGTTCTTC.

This chain joins TRBV2 and TRBJ1-4, with D perhaps matching TRBD1 (5 bases). Trimming pared 4 bases from V and 5 bases from J, leaving 11 bases between. CDR1 is SNHLY and CDR2 is FYNNEI in the germline V gene. This CDR3 spans 14 amino acids. CDR3 amino acids: CASSALGLNEKLFF. The CDR3 nucleotides are TGTGCCAGCAGTGCTCTGGGACTCAATGAAAAACTGTTTTTT.

The CDR3 DNA is TGTGCCTGGAGTGCAGGGTACGGAAACACCATATATTTT. Protein sequence: CAWSAGYGNTIYF. V usage is TRBV30 and J usage is TRBJ1-3; D is possibly TRBD1 (5 bases). Germline CDR1 GTSNPN, CDR2 SVGIG (reference sequence). The CDR3 runs to 13 residues. The V end lost 1 base, the J end lost 4 bases, and 8 bases lay between the germline ends.